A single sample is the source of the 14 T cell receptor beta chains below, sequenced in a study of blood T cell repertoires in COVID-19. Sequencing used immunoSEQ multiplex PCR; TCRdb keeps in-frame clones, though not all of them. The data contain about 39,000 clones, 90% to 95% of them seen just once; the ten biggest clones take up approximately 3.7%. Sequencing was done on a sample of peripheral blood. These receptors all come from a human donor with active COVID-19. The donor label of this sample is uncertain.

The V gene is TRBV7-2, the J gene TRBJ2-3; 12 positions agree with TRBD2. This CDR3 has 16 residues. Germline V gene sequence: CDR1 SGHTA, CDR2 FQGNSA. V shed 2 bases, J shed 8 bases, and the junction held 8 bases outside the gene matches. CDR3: CASSLSSSGGAGTQYF. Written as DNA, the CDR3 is TGTGCCAGCAGCTTAAGCTCTAGCGGGGGGGCCGGTACGCAGTATTTT.

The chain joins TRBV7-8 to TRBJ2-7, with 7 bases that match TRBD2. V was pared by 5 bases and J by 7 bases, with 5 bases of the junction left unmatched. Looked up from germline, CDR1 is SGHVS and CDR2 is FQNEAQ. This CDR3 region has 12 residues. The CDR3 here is CASSLGGWEQYF. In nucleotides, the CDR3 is TGTGCCAGCAGCCTCGGGGGGTGGGAGCAGTACTTC. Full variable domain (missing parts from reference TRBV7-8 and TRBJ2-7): GAGVSQSPRYKVAKRGQDVALRCDPISGHVSLFWYQQALGQGPEFLTYFQNEAQLDKSGLPSDRFFAERPEGSVSTLKIQRTQQEDSAVYLCASSLGGWEQYFGPGTRLTVT.

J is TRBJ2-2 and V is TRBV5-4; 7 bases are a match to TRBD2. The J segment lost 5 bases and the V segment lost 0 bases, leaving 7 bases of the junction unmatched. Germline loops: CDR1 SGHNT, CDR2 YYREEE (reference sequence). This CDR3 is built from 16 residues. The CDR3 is CASSLAGTTHTGELFF. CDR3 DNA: TGTGCCAGCAGCTTGGCCGGGACTACCCATACCGGGGAGCTGTTTTTT.

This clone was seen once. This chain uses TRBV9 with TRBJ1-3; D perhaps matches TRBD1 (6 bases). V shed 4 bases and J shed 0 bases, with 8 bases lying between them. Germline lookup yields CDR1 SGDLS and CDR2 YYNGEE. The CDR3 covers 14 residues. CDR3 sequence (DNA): TGTGCCAGCAGCCAACAGGGCTCTGGAAACACCATATATTTT. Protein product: CASSQQGSGNTIYF.

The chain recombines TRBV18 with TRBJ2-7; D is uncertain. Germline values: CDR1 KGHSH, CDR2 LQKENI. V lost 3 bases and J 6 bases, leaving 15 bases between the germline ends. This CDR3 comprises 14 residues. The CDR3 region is CASSPGGPLTEQYF. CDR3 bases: TGTGCCAGCTCACCGGGTGGGCCTCTTACCGAGCAGTACTTC.

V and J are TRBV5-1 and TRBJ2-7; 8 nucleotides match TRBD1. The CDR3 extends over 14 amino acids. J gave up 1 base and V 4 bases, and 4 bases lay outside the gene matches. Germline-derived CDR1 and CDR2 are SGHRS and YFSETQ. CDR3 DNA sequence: TGCGCCAGCAGCCCACGACAGGGGTCCTACGAGCAGTACTTC. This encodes CASSPRQGSYEQYF.

The CDR3 region is CASSLIRGQGLTNEKLFF. CDR3 coding DNA: TGTGCCAGCAGTTTAATTCGCGGTCAGGGGTTGACTAATGAAAAACTGTTTTTT. The chain carries TRBV27 and TRBJ1-4, with TRBD1 as a possible D gene (6 bases). The CDR3 extends over 18 amino acids. Trimming took 2 bases from V and 2 from J, leaving 18 bases between them. Germline V CDR1 and CDR2: MNHEY, SMNVEV (reference sequence).

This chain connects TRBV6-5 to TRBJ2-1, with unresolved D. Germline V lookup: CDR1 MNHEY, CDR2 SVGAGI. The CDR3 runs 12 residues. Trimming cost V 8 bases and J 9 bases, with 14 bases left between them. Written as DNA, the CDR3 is TGTGCCAGCGGCCAGTCCCTCGTTGAGCAGTTCTTC. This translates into CASGQSLVEQFF.

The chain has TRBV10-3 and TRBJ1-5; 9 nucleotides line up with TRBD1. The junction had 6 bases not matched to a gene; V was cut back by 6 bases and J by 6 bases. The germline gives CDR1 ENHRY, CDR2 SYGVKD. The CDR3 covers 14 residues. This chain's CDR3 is CAIRSQTGGQPQHF. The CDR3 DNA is TGTGCCATCAGGTCCCAGACAGGGGGTCAGCCCCAGCATTTT.

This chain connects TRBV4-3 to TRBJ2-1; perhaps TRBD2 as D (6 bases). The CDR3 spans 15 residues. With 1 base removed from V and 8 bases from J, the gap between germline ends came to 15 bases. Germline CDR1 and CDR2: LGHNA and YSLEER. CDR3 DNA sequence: TGCGCCAGCAGCCAAGGGAGTTTGGAGGGCGATGAGCAGTTCTTC. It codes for CASSQGSLEGDEQFF.

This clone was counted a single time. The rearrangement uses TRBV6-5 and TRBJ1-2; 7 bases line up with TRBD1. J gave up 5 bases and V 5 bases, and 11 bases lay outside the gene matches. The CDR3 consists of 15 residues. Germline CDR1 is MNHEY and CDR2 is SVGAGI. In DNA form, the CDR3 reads TGTGCCAGCAGTCCCGCCAGGGGGATGGGGTATGGCTACACCTTC. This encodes CASSPARGMGYGYTF.

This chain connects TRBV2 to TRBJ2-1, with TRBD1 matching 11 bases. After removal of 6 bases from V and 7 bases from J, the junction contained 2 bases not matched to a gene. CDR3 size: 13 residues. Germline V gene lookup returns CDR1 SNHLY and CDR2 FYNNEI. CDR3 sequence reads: CASRGDRGNEQFF. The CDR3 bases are TGTGCCAGCAGAGGGGACAGGGGGAATGAGCAGTTCTTC.

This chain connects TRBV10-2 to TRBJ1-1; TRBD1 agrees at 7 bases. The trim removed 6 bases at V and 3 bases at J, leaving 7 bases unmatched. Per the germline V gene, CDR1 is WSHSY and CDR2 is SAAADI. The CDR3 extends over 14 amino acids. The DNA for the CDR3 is TGCGCCAGCAGATTGAACAGGGGACACACTGAAGCTTTCTTT. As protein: CASRLNRGHTEAFF.

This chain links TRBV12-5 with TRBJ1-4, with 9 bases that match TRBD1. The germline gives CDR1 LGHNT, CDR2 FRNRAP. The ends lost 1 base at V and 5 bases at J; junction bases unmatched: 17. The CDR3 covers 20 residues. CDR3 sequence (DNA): TGTGCTAGTGGTTTGGCCGGGACAGGGTCGATCTCAAAACTGAATGAAAAACTGTTTTTT. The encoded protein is CASGLAGTGSISKLNEKLFF. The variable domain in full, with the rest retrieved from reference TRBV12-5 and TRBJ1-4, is DARVTQTPRHKVTEMGQEVTMRCQPILGHNTVFWYRQTMMQGLELLAYFRNRAPLDDSGMPKDRFSAEMPDATLATLKIQPSEPRDSAVYFCASGLAGTGSISKLNEKLFFGSGTQLSVL.